These 11 T cell receptor beta chains share one sample of origin, sequenced in a study of cytomegalovirus exposure and HLA in healthy donors (dated by TCRdb to about 2017). Libraries were prepared through the immunoSEQ multiplex PCR assay. For the multiplex PCR, a mixture combining 60 forward primers for TCR Vbeta segments and 13 reverse primers for TCR Jbeta segments was used. TCRdb took over this immuneACCESS table, retaining in-frame rearrangements with V and J assigned. Such tables are incomplete; in checked studies, under half of the missing clones stem from an unresolved V gene, and the remainder is unexplained. The table for this sample lists approximately 69,000 clones; about 75% of them were counted only once. 3% to 4% of the sample belongs to the ten largest clones. The specimen sequenced was PBMCs. The receptors were gathered from a young man in good health and CMV-seronegative.

J is TRBJ2-5 and V is TRBV13; TRBD1 matches 9 bases. V shed 2 bases, J shed 6 bases, and the junction held 4 bases outside the gene matches. The germline CDR1 and CDR2 sequences are PRHDT and FYEKMQ (reference sequence). The CDR3 length is 14 residues. The CDR3 sequence is CASSLTGQGQTQYF. The DNA for the CDR3 is TGTGCCAGCAGCTTAACGGGACAGGGTCAGACCCAGTACTTC.

This clone was seen once. This chain connects TRBV7-8 to TRBJ2-5; D perhaps matches TRBD1 (5 bases). CDR1 and CDR2 (germline): SGHVS, FQNEAQ. Trimming stripped 2 bases from V and 7 bases from J, with 17 bases between. CDR3 length equals 15 residues. In DNA form, the CDR3 reads TGTGCCAGCAGCTTACAGGCAGGGCGGCCCGGGACCCAGTACTTC. It yields the protein CASSLQAGRPGTQYF.

This sequence joins TRBV7-8 and TRBJ1-1; D call uncertain. This CDR3 spans 16 amino acids. Trimming left V 5 bases short and J 1 base short, with 17 bases between. Germline lookup yields CDR1 SGHVS and CDR2 FQNEAQ. CDR3 loop: CASSLDGAERNTEAFF. In nucleotides, the CDR3 is TGTGCCAGCAGCCTAGACGGAGCCGAACGGAACACTGAAGCTTTCTTT.

This rearrangement joins TRBV18 to TRBJ2-1; TRBD2 matches 8 bases. CDR3 length: 15 residues. After removal of 3 bases from V and 9 bases from J, the junction contained 10 bases not matched to a gene. Germline CDR1 KGHSH, CDR2 LQKENI. This CDR3 reads CASSPRDREGPEQFF. As DNA, the CDR3 is TGTGCCAGCTCACCCCGGGACCGGGAGGGTCCTGAGCAGTTCTTC.

J is TRBJ1-2 and V is TRBV4-2; D is unclear. Germline lookup yields CDR1 LGHNA and CDR2 YNFKEQ. V lost 0 bases and J lost 0, with 11 bases in between. The CDR3 length is 16 residues. The CDR3 here is CASSQDGSGANYGYTF. The CDR3 region has the DNA TGTGCCAGCAGCCAAGATGGGAGTGGGGCTAACTATGGCTACACCTTC.

The chain recombines TRBV19 with TRBJ2-2; weak D call: TRBD1 (5 bases). The V gene's germline CDR1 is LNHDA and CDR2 SQIVND (reference sequence). V was clipped by 7 bases and J by 1 base, with 16 bases between them. The CDR3 runs to 16 residues. The DNA of the CDR3 is TGTGCCAGTACTAGTTTAGGGGCTCTGAACACCGGGGAGCTGTTTTTT. It yields the protein CASTSLGALNTGELFF.

This clone was seen only a few times. V gene TRBV5-4 combines with J gene TRBJ1-2; a weak D match, TRBD1 (5 bases). Germline-derived CDR1 and CDR2 are SGHNT and YYREEE (reference sequence). Trimming removed 2 bases at V and 8 bases at J, with 10 bases between. CDR3 length: 12 amino acids. The CDR3 here is CASSLVQGGYTF. The DNA for the CDR3 is TGTGCCAGCAGCTTAGTTCAGGGAGGCTACACCTTC.

The genes are TRBV7-8 and TRBJ1-5; D is ambiguous. The ends were cut back, 4 bases at V and 5 bases at J, with 18 bases in the middle. This CDR3 is built from 16 residues. CDR1 and CDR2 (germline): SGHVS, FQNEAQ. The CDR3 here is CASSSWDYKGDQPQHF. The CDR3 DNA sequence: TGTGCCAGCAGCTCCTGGGATTATAAGGGAGATCAGCCCCAGCATTTT.

V usage is TRBV4-2 and J usage is TRBJ1-5, with a weak D call TRBD1 (5 bases). CDR3 size: 15 residues. The ends were cut back, 1 base at V and 1 base at J, with 8 bases in the middle. Germline CDR1 reads LGHNA; CDR2 reads YNFKEQ. CDR3 sequence (DNA): TGTGCCAGCAGCCAAGGTGCAGGGAGCAATCAGCCCCAGCATTTT. Translating it yields CASSQGAGSNQPQHF.

This rearrangement joins TRBV29-1 to TRBJ1-4, with unresolved D. CDR1 SQVTM and CDR2 ANQGSEA come from the germline V gene. The V and J ends lost 4 bases and 8 bases respectively, with 11 bases between them. This CDR3 spans 12 amino acids. The CDR3 loop is CSVGEGREKLFF. CDR3 in DNA: TGCAGCGTTGGGGAGGGAAGGGAAAAACTGTTTTTT.

The chain is built from TRBV30 and TRBJ2-7; D may be TRBD2 (6 bases). The germline V and J ends were trimmed by 2 bases and 7 bases, with 18 bases remaining between them. This CDR3 is 14 amino acids long. Germline-derived CDR1 and CDR2 are GTSNPN and SVGIG (reference sequence). The CDR3 coding sequence is TGTGCCTGGAGTCGCATGGGGATCGGAGGGGAGCAGTACTTC. Its translation: CAWSRMGIGGEQYF.